These T cell receptor beta chains were read from a single sample in a study of blood T cell repertoires in COVID-19. TCRdb's table, derived via immunoSEQ multiplex PCR, lists solely in-frame clones and lacks some. Among approximately 88,000 clones listed, about 93% were seen once. Sequenced input: peripheral blood. All receptors come from a woman in her forties or fifties in a cohort sampled during active COVID-19. The CDR3 runs from the conserved cysteine through the conserved F or W. A D gene is named only where the DNA matches it firmly. For some rows the clone size is stated as once, few or many, or as a class when expanded; others skip it.

clone_size j_call v_call d_call cdr3_aa cdr3_nt
NA TRBJ2-1 TRBV21-1 NA CASSKGRGDSPTQGSNEQFF TGTGCCAGCAGCAAAGGCCGAGGGGACTCCCCCACTCAAGGCTCCAATGAGCAGTTCTTC
once TRBJ1-1 TRBV7-9 NA CASSLGGHTEAFF TGTGCCAGCAGCTTAGGTGGGCACACTGAAGCTTTCTTT
NA TRBJ1-1 TRBV19 NA CASSHQGRMNTEAFF TGTGCCAGTAGTCACCAGGGGCGAATGAACACTGAAGCTTTCTTT
NA TRBJ2-1 TRBV7-6 NA CASSPLRASAAEQFF TGTGCCAGCAGCCCCCTCCGGGCTAGCGCGGCTGAGCAGTTCTTC
NA TRBJ1-3 TRBV6-5 NA CASSRRGDIGNTIYF TGTGCCAGCAGCCGCAGGGGAGATATAGGAAACACCATATATTTT
NA TRBJ1-2 TRBV7-9 NA CASSPDRKIYGYTF TGTGCCAGCAGCCCGGACAGAAAGATCTATGGCTACACCTTC
NA TRBJ1-1 TRBV7-9 NA CASSRTWGERTEAFF TGTGCCAGCAGCCGGACATGGGGTGAACGCACTGAAGCTTTCTTT
once TRBJ2-5 TRBV3-1/TRBV3-2 TRBD2 CASSQGRLAGAQETQYF TGTGCCAGCAGCCAAGGTCGTCTAGCGGGGGCCCAAGAGACCCAGTACTTC
NA TRBJ1-6 TRBV18 NA CASSPVELPSSPLHF TGTGCCAGCTCACCAGTTGAACTTCCAAGTTCACCCCTCCACTTT
NA TRBJ1-2 TRBV4-1 NA CASRGRANYGYTF TGCGCCAGCAGAGGGCGGGCTAACTATGGCTACACCTTC
once TRBJ1-2 TRBV27 NA CASSLMNSMDGYTF TGTGCCAGCAGTTTAATGAATTCTATGGATGGCTACACCTTC
NA TRBJ1-3 TRBV14 NA CASSSIRGSGNTIYF TGTGCCAGCAGCTCCATTCGGGGGTCTGGAAACACCATATATTTT
NA TRBJ1-1 TRBV6-5 NA CASSYSSEGAEAFF TGTGCCAGCAGTTACTCGAGCGAGGGGGCTGAAGCTTTCTTT
NA TRBJ2-7 TRBV25-1 TRBD2 CASSEASGANYEQYF TGTGCCAGCAGTGAGGCTAGCGGGGCTAACTACGAGCAGTACTTC
few TRBJ1-1 TRBV18 NA CASSPGQNTEAFF TGTGCCAGCTCACCAGGACAGAACACTGAAGCTTTCTTT
NA TRBJ1-1 TRBV18 NA CASSPPGRGKAFF TGTGCCAGCTCACCACCCGGCAGGGGAAAAGCTTTCTTT
NA TRBJ2-3 TRBV7-3 TRBD1 CASSTRTGSEADTQYF TGTGCCAGCAGCACTAGGACAGGTTCTGAGGCGGATACGCAGTATTTT
once TRBJ1-2 TRBV19 TRBD1 CASSTPGQGFGYTF TGTGCCAGTAGTACCCCGGGACAGGGGTTTGGCTACACCTTC
NA TRBJ2-2 TRBV19 NA CASSIVANGGGELFF TGTGCCAGTAGTATCGTAGCAAACGGGGGCGGGGAGCTGTTTTTT
NA TRBJ1-3 TRBV4-1 TRBD1 CASSQGQGARDTIYF TGCGCCAGCAGCCAGGGACAGGGCGCTAGGGACACCATATATTTT
NA TRBJ2-1 TRBV4-1 NA CASSHQLATAYNEQFF TGCGCCAGCAGCCACCAGCTAGCAACTGCCTACAATGAGCAGTTCTTC
NA TRBJ2-7 TRBV4-1 NA CASSQEYGGYYEQYF TGCGCCAGCAGCCAAGAGTACGGCGGTTACTACGAGCAGTACTTC
NA TRBJ1-2 TRBV28 TRBD1 CASSLPGQLLNYGYTF TGTGCCAGCAGTTTGCCGGGACAGCTCCTGAACTATGGCTACACCTTC
few TRBJ1-4 TRBV7-8 TRBD1 CASTGTPGGKLFF TGTGCCAGCACCGGGACCCCAGGGGGAAAACTGTTTTTT
NA TRBJ1-2 TRBV2 NA CASRAQNYGYTF TGTGCCAGCCGTGCACAGAACTATGGCTACACCTTC
NA TRBJ1-1 TRBV11-2 NA CASSLTRGSGEAFF TGTGCCAGCAGCTTAACAAGGGGTTCTGGGGAAGCTTTCTTT
NA TRBJ2-5 TRBV15 TRBD2 CATGRDYKETQYF TGTGCCACCGGAAGGGACTACAAAGAGACCCAGTACTTC
once TRBJ2-7 TRBV5-6 TRBD1 CASSLWGQGGQFSYEQYF TGTGCCAGCAGCTTATGGGGACAGGGGGGCCAATTCTCCTACGAGCAGTACTTC
NA TRBJ1-2 TRBV10-3 TRBD1 CAIRERDRTSANYGYTF TGTGCCATCAGAGAGCGGGACAGGACCTCAGCTAACTATGGCTACACCTTC
NA TRBJ2-1 TRBV5-4 TRBD2 CASSPGLAGGIANEQFF TGTGCCAGCAGCCCAGGACTAGCGGGAGGTATCGCGAATGAGCAGTTCTTC
few TRBJ2-7 TRBV5-4 TRBD1 CASSPPGQTYEQYF TGTGCCAGCAGCCCTCCGGGACAGACCTACGAGCAGTACTTC
NA TRBJ2-5 TRBV19 NA CASTGQPQGTQYF TGTGCCAGTACTGGACAACCCCAGGGGACCCAGTACTTC
NA TRBJ2-7 TRBV2 NA CASSGTTYEQYF TGTGCCAGCTCGGGGACAACCTACGAGCAGTACTTC